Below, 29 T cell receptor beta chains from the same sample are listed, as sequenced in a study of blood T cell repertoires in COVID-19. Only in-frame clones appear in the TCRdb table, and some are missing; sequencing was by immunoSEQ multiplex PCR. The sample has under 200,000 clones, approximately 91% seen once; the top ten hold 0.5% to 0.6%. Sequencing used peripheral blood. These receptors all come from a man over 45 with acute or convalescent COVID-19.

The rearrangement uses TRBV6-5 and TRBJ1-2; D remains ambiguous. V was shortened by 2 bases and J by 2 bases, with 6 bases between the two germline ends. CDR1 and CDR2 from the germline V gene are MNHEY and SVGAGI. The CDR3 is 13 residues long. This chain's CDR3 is CASSYGPNYGYTF. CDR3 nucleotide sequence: TGTGCCAGCAGTTACGGCCCGAACTATGGCTACACCTTC.

CDR3 sequence: CASSLRGIRQGNQPQHF. In nucleotides, the CDR3 is TGTGCCAGCAGTTTGCGGGGGATCCGGCAGGGAAATCAGCCCCAGCATTTT. V usage is TRBV28 and J usage is TRBJ1-5; possible D gene TRBD1, 5 bases. The CDR3 length is 17 residues. Looked up from germline, CDR1 is MDHEN and CDR2 is SYDVKM. V was cut by 3 bases and J by 4 bases, with 19 bases left in between.

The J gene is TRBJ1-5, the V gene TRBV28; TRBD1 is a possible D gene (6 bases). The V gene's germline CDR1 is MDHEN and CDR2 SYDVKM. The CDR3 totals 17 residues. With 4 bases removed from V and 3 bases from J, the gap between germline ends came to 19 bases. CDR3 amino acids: CASSSGLPTGINQPQHF. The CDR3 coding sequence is TGTGCCAGCAGTTCGGGCCTCCCCACAGGGATCAATCAGCCCCAGCATTTT.

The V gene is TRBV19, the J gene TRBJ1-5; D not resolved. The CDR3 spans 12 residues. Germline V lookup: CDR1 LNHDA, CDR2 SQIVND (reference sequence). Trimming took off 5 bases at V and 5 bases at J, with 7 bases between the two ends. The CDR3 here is CASSLQDQPQHF. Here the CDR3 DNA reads TGTGCCAGTAGTTTACAAGATCAGCCCCAGCATTTT.

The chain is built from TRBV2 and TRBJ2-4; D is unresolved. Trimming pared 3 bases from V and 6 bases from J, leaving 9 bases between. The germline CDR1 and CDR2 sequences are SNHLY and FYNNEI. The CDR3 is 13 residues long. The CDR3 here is CASSDPPGNIQYF. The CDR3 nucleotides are TGTGCCAGCAGTGATCCCCCCGGAAACATTCAGTACTTC.

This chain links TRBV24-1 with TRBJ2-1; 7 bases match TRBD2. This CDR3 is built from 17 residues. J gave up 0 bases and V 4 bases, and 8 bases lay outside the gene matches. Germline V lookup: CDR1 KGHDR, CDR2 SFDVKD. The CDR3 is CATSEPIAGSSYNEQFF. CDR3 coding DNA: TGTGCCACCAGTGAACCTATAGCGGGTAGCTCCTACAATGAGCAGTTCTTC.

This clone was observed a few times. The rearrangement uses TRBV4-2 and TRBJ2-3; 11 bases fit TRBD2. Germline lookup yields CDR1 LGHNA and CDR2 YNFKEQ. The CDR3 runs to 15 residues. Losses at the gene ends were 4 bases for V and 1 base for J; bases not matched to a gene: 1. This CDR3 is CASSPGLAGTDTQYF. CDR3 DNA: TGTGCCAGCAGCCCGGGACTAGCGGGCACAGATACGCAGTATTTT.

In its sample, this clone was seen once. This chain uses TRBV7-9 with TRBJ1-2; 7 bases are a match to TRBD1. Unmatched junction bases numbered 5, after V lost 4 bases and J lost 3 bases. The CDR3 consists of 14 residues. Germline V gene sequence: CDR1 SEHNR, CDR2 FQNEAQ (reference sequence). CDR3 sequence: CASSSRDRHYGYTF. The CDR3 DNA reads TGTGCCAGCAGCTCCCGGGACAGACACTATGGCTACACCTTC.

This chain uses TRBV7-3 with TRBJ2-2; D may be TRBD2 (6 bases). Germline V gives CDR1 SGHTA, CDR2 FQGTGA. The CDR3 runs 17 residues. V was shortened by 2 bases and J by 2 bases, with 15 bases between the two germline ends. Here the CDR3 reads CASSLAGFLGNTGELFF. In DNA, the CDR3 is TGTGCCAGCAGCTTAGCGGGATTTTTGGGAAACACCGGGGAGCTGTTTTTT.

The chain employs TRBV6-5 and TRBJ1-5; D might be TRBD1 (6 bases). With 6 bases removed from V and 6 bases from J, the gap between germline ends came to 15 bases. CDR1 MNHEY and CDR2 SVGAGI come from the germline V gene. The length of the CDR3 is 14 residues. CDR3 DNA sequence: TGTGCCAGCAGCGAGGGGGGGGCGTTTCAGCCCCAGCATTTT. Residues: CASSEGGAFQPQHF.

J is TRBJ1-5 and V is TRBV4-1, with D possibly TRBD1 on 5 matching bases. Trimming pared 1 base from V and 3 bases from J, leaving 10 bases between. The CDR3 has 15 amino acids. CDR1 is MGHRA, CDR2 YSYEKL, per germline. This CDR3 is CASSQGLGLNQPQHF. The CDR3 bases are TGCGCCAGCAGCCAAGGATTGGGGCTCAATCAGCCCCAGCATTTT.

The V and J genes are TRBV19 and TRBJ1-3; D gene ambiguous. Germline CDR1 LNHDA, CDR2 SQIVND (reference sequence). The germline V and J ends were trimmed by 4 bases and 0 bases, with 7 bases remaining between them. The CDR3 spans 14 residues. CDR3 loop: CASSNASSGNTIYF. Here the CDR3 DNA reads TGTGCCAGTAGTAATGCGAGCTCTGGAAACACCATATATTTT.

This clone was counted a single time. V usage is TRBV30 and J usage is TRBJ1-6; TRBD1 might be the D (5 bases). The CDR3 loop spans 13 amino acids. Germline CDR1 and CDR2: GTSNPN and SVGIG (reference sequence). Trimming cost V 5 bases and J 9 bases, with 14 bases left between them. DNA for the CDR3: TGTGCCTGGGGGGCTTACGGGATTTCACCCCTCCACTTT. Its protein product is CAWGAYGISPLHF.

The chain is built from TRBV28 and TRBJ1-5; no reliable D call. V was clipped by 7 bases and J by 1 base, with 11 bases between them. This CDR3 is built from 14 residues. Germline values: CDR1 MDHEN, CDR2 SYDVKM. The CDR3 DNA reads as TGTGCCAGCATGGCCGAACCGAGCAATCAGCCCCAGCATTTT. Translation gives CASMAEPSNQPQHF.

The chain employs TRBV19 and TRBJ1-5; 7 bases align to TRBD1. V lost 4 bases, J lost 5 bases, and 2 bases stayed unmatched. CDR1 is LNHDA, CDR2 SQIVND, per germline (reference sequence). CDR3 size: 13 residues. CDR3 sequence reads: CASSRQGDQPQHF. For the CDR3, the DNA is TGTGCCAGTAGTAGACAGGGCGATCAGCCCCAGCATTTT.

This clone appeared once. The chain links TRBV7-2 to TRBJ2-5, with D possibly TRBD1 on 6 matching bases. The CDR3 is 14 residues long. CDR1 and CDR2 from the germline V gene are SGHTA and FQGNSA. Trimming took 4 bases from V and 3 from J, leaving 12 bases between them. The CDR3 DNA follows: TGTGCCAGCAGCTCCGCGGCAGGGGAAGAGACCCAGTACTTC. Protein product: CASSSAAGEETQYF.

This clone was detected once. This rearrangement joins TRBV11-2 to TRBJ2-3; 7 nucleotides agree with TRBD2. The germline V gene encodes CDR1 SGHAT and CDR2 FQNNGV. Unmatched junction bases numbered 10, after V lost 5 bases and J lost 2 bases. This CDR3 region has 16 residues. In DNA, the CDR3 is TGTGCCAGCAGCAACCGACTAGCACGCCCCACAGATACGCAGTATTTT. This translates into CASSNRLARPTDTQYF.

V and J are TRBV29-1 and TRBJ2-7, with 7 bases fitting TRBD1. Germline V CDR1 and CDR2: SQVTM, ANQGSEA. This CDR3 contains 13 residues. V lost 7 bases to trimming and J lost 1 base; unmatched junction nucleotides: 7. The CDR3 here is CSGTGGGSYEQYF. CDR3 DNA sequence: TGCAGCGGGACAGGTGGGGGATCCTACGAGCAGTACTTC.

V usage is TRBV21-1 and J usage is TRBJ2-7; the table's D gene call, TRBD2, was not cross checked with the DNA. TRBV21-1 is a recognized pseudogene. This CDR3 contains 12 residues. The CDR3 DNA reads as TGTGCCAGCAAATATATCTCCTACGAGCAGTACTTC. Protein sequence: CASKYISYEQYF.

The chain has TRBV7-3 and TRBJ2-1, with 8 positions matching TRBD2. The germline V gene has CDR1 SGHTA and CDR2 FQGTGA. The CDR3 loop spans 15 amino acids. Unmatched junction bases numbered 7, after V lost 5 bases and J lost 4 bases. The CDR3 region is CASSIGLAPYNEQFF. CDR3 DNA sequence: TGTGCCAGCAGCATCGGACTAGCCCCTTACAATGAGCAGTTCTTC.

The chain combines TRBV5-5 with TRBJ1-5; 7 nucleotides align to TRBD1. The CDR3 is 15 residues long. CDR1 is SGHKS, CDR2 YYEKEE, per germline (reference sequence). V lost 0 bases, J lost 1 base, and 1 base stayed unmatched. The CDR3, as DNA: TGTGCCAGCAGCTTGGAACAGGGGAGCAATCAGCCCCAGCATTTT. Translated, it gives CASSLEQGSNQPQHF.

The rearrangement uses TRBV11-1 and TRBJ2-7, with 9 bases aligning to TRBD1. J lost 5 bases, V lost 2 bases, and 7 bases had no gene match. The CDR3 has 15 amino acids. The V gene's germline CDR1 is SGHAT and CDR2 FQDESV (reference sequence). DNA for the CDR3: TGTGCCAGCAGCTTAAGGCTCGGACAGGGGAACGAGCAGTACTTC. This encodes CASSLRLGQGNEQYF.

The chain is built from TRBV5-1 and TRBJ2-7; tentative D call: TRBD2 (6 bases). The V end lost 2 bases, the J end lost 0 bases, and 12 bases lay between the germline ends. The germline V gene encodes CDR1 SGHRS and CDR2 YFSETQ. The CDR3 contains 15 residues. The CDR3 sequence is CASSFGGSSSYEQYF. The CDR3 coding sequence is TGCGCCAGCAGCTTTGGGGGGTCGAGCTCCTACGAGCAGTACTTC.

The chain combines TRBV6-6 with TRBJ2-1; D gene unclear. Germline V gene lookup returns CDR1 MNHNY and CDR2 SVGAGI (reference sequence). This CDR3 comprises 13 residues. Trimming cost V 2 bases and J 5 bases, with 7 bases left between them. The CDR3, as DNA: TGTGCCAGCAGTTACGGAGCGAACAATGAGCAGTTCTTC. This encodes CASSYGANNEQFF.

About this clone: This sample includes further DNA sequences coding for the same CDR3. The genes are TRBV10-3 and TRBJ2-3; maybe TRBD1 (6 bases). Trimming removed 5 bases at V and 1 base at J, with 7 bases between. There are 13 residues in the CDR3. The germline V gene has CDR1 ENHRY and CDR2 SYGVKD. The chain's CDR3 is CAISNRGTDTQYF. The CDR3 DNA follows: TGTGCCATCAGTAACAGGGGCACAGATACGCAGTATTTT.

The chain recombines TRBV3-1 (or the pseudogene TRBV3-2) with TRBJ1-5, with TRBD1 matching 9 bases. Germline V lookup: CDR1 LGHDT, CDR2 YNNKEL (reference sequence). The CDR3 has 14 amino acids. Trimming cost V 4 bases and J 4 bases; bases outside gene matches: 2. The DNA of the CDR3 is TGTGCCAGCAGCCCAGGACAGGGGAATCAGCCCCAGCATTTT. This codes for CASSPGQGNQPQHF.

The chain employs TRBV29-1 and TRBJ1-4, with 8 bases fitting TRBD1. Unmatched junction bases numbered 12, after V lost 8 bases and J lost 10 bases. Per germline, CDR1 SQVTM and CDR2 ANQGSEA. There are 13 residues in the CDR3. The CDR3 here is CSPREEQGGKLFF. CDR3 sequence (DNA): TGCAGCCCGAGGGAGGAACAGGGGGGAAAACTGTTTTTT. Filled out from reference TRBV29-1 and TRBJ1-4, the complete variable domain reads SAVISQKPSRDICQRGTSLTIQCQVDSQVTMMFWYRQQPGQSLTLIATANQGSEATYESGFVIDKFPISRPNLTFSTLTVSNMSPEDSSIYLCSPREEQGGKLFFGSGTQLSVL.

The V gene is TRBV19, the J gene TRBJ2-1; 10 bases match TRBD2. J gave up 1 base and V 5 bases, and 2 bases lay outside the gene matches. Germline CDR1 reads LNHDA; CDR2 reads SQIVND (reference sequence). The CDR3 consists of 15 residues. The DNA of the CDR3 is TGTGCCAGTAGTGCTAGCGGGAGATCCTACAATGAGCAGTTCTTC. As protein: CASSASGRSYNEQFF. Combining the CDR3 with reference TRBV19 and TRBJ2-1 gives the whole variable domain DGGITQSPKYLFRKEGQNVTLSCEQNLNHDAMYWYRQDPGQGLRLIYYSQIVNDFQKGDIAEGYSVSREKKESFPLTVTSAQKNPTAFYLCASSASGRSYNEQFFGPGTRLTVL.

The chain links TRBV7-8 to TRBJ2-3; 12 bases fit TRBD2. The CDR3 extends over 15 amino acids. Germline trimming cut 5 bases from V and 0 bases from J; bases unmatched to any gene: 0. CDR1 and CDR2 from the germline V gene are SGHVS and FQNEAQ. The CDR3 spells CASSGTSGSTDTQYF. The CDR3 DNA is TGTGCCAGCAGCGGGACTAGCGGGAGCACAGATACGCAGTATTTT. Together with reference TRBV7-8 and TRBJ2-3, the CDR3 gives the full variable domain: GAGVSQSPRYKVAKRGQDVALRCDPISGHVSLFWYQQALGQGPEFLTYFQNEAQLDKSGLPSDRFFAERPEGSVSTLKIQRTQQEDSAVYLCASSGTSGSTDTQYFGPGTRLTVL.